This is a list of T cell receptor beta chains from one sample in a study of shared clonotypes between healthy human individuals. Data came from immunoSEQ multiplex PCR; TCRdb stores just in-frame clones and leaves some out. Of about 680,000 clones listed, around 73% are singletons. The specimen was memory CD4+ T cells sorted from blood. These receptors were obtained from a woman under 40 in good health. CDR3s include the opening cysteine and the closing phenylalanine or tryptophan. D genes are given only for firm matches. Rows may omit the clone size; those that give it use once, few, many or a size class.

j_call v_call d_call clone_size cdr3_aa cdr3_nt
TRBJ1-1 TRBV30 . few CARRGTNTEAFF TGTGCCCGGCGGGGAACGAACACTGAAGCTTTCTTT
TRBJ2-2 TRBV29-1 . . CSVETGTHTGELFF TGCAGCGTTGAAACCGGGACTCACACCGGGGAGCTGTTTTTT
TRBJ1-2 TRBV30 TRBD1 few CACKDRAGYTF TGTGCCTGTAAAGACAGGGCGGGCTACACCTTC
TRBJ2-7 TRBV19 TRBD2 few CASSIERGGRTSGLYEQYF TGTGCCAGTAGTATAGAGCGAGGAGGAAGGACTAGCGGCCTCTACGAGCAGTACTTC
TRBJ2-1 TRBV6-5 . few CASSYSWTMGYNEQFF TGTGCCAGCAGTTACTCTTGGACCATGGGCTACAATGAGCAGTTCTTC
TRBJ2-1 TRBV5-1 . . CASSLGQGRGYNEQFF TGCGCCAGCAGCTTGGGTCAGGGACGAGGGTACAATGAGCAGTTCTTC
TRBJ2-3 TRBV6-6 TRBD2 few CASSYLGLEADTQYF TGTGCCAGCAGTTACCTGGGACTAGAGGCGGATACGCAGTATTTT
TRBJ2-2 TRBV2 TRBD1 . CASRDRPTGELFF TGTGCCAGCAGGGACAGGCCCACCGGGGAGCTGTTTTTT
TRBJ2-5 TRBV19 TRBD2 . CASSPGLGRFQETQYF TGTGCCAGTAGCCCGGGACTAGGAAGATTTCAAGAGACCCAGTACTTC
TRBJ1-1 TRBV10-3 . . CAISEGTNTEAFF TGTGCCATCAGTGAAGGTACGAACACTGAAGCTTTCTTT
TRBJ2-7 TRBV6-6 . . CASSPLWDGPREQYF TGTGCCAGCAGTCCCCTGTGGGACGGACCTCGCGAGCAGTACTTC
TRBJ1-2 TRBV6-5 TRBD1 . CASSRDRGNYGYTF TGTGCCAGCAGCAGGGACAGGGGGAACTATGGCTACACCTTC